The T cell receptor beta chain described here comes from a study of cytomegalovirus exposure and HLA in healthy donors (dated by TCRdb to the late 2010s). In the study overall: In an earlier analysis of 587 of the donors, around 300 Gb of sequence data and 90 million to 130 million unique TCR beta sequences from 150 million to 200 million T cells were reported. Approximately 310 gigabases of sequencing data and around 87 million unique TCR sequences were included in an early release covering several hundred HLA-typed donors. Of the 398 genotyped donors, 81% fell in the genetic ancestry cluster associated with self-reported Caucasian donors. The aim of the study was to test whether cataloging public T cell receptors could identify signatures of past pathogen exposure. Using immunosequencing, the study profiled T cell repertoires from fewer than 850 subjects and related those repertoires to cytomegalovirus serostatus. In addition to the first cohort of 666 subjects, a separate validation cohort of about 120 different subjects was used. High-throughput TCR immunosequencing, statistical association of individual TCRs with disease status, and machine learning were combined to predict cytomegalovirus infection status. A later analysis re-examined previously published TCR beta repertoires from hundreds of donors and added high-resolution HLA genotyping to investigate patterns of TCR occurrence. In the later analysis, no new phenotypic data were used to find candidate immune exposures; instead, reliance was placed on TCR beta sequences and their occurrence across donors. An earlier analysis of 587 of the donors applied high-throughput TCR beta sequencing to assess whether each TCR beta V gene segment acted as functional or pseudogenic. Donor age, sex, ethnicity and CMV serostatus were compiled together with the repertoire data. A later genetic analysis used genome-wide SNP genotypes for about 55% of the 666 donors, treating that subset as a discovery cohort. All discovery cohort repertoires had been generated on a single sequencing platform. HLA typing included class I and class II loci at four-digit resolution. Typing coverage differed by locus: A, B, C, DRB1 and DQB1 were typed in roughly 629-630 donors, DQA1 in approximately 520, DPA1 in approximately 610, and DPB1 in roughly 450. Because of strong linkage in the cohort, roughly five DR-DQ haplotypes were treated as single units for association and clustering. Among 300 to 500 genotyped donors of the cohort, an average of approximately 220,000 unique TCR beta nucleotide sequences was sequenced per donor, of which roughly 18% were non-productive.

The cohort was made up of several hundred healthy bone marrow donors. At the time of sampling, all cohort members were nominally healthy, though unrecorded immune exposures were likely present. The donor tested CMV seropositive and was one of the 289 seropositive cohort members. Each donor provided a peripheral blood sample, and peripheral blood mononuclear cells were used for TCR beta sequencing. The Qiagen DNeasy Blood Extraction Kit was used to extract genomic DNA from the blood cell samples. A word on this clone: What this receptor recognizes is not known. Qualities for individual bases were not recorded, and no much larger clone is one base off.

The library was prepared using the immunoSEQ multiplex PCR assay. For the multiplex PCR, a mixture combining 60 forward primers for TCR Vbeta segments and 13 reverse primers for TCR Jbeta segments was used. A multiplex PCR assay on genomic DNA amplified the CDR3 region of rearranged TCR beta genes. The Illumina HiSeq System was used to sequence the amplified TCR beta libraries as 87-base-pair reads. Regarding the original processing steps: Across the 670 or so repertoires, a later analysis counted 60 million to 90 million unique TCR beta chains, roughly 11 million of which were shared by at least two donors. To remove PCR and sequencing errors, raw reads were error-corrected and collapsed into unique sequences using a nearest-neighbor algorithm that merged closely related sequences. Alignment of CDR3 sequences to IMGT reference sequences was used to assign V, D and J gene segments. For a sequence to be retained, at least a six-nucleotide match to both a V gene segment and a J gene segment was required. A rearrangement was called productive if the CDR3 had no stop codons and remained in frame with V and J, and every other rearrangement was called non-productive. CDR3 was defined according to IMGT convention as the region running from the second conserved V-encoded cysteine to the conserved J-encoded phenylalanine. The earlier analysis of a few hundred of the donors excluded any sequence lacking an unambiguous match to a single V gene segment. In an earlier analysis of several hundred of the donors, V segments were called functional above 56.7% productive rearrangements and were called segregating when the between-donor standard deviation exceeded 5%. A statistical classification framework was developed to diagnose cytomegalovirus status using the catalog of TCR beta chain sequences. A later analysis assigned V and J genes by comparing TCR nucleotide sequences with IMGT/GENE-DB human TR gene sequences. The TCRdist pipeline was used in a later analysis to assign CDR3 sequences and most-parsimonious VDJ recombination scenarios. In a later analysis, every TCR beta chain was defined by the combination of its CDR3 amino acid sequence and its V-gene family, and reads without a unique V-gene family were dropped. A later analysis removed 550 to 650 highly shared, low-generation-probability nucleotide sequences to deal with suspected cross-contamination and a sequencing artifact. In a later analysis, a clonal expansion index for each public chain was calculated from normalized within-repertoire ranks of inferred template counts. In a later analysis, generation probabilities were computed with a VDJ recombination model fitted to out-of-frame rearrangements, and the resulting probabilities were checked against IGoR. In a later analysis, TCR-TCR, TCR-HLA and TCR-CMV co-occurrence was scored with hypergeometric tests, and a repertoire-size bias correction was applied to TCR pairs. A later analysis estimated false discovery rates by permuting HLA or CMV assignments 20 times. In a later analysis, co-occurring TCRs were grouped with DBSCAN, and TCRdist sequence similarity was added when clustering was performed within HLA-allele-positive subsets. Repertoires with fewer than 30,000 or more than 120,000 public chains, plus five repertoires with anomalous nucleotide sharing, were excluded from co-occurrence clustering. TCRdb holds this immuneACCESS table with in-frame rearrangements only. Some clones are missing; in checked studies, unresolved V genes explain under half, and the rest has no known cause. V and J calls and clone size come straight from that table; D and trimming were deduced from the DNA. The sample has under 200,000 clones on record, 70% to 90% of them singletons. Together, the top ten hold roughly 2% of the sample.

Results and caveats for the whole study, not just this receptor: This cohort had only TCR beta chains sequenced, and the lack of alpha or paired-chain data limited which features could be detected. In a later genetic analysis, a missense DCLRE1C variant was associated with V-gene and J-gene trimming of TCR beta chains, and the association was replicated in an independent cohort. Because some donors lacked HLA typing at each locus, the association tests relied only on the typed subset. The only immune exposure information available for the cohort was CMV serostatus. The authors suggested that the approach could potentially be extended to other disease states and immunological phenotypes. Because the 87-base-pair reads could not distinguish some IMGT-functional V segments, including TRBV6-2 and TRBV6-3, those segments were excluded. An earlier analysis of approximately 530 of the donors showed that most TCR beta V segments appeared in productive rearrangements either about 87% or about 30% of the time, which broadly matched IMGT annotations. In a later analysis, 16,951 TCR beta sequences were associated with specific HLA alleles at a false discovery rate of 0.05. In a later analysis, HLA-associated TCR beta chains were found to be more clonally expanded and to have lower generation probabilities than equally common non-associated chains. In vitro tests confirmed that three of the cytomegalovirus-associated TCR beta chains recognize cytomegalovirus antigens. A cluster of highly shared sequence variants was judged likely to be a technical artifact of the sequencing pipeline. According to a later genetic analysis, donors in an Asian-associated ancestry cluster had fewer N-insertions in productive TCRs than the approximately 630-donor mean. Linkage disequilibrium might explain the correlated functional status among segregating V segments, but an unknown experimental factor could not be ruled out. The earlier analysis of about 600 of the donors excluded 15 to 20 rarely observed V segments, including chromosome 9 orphons, because counts were too low. The study gave a list of 150 to 200 TCR beta chains associated with cytomegalovirus. In both the original and validation cohorts, the classifier was reported to diagnose cytomegalovirus status with high specificity and sensitivity. Most CMV-associated TCR beta chains appeared to be HLA-restricted in a later analysis, and the HLA associations seemed to be driven largely by CMV exposure. According to a later analysis, parvovirus B19, influenza, CMV and Epstein-Barr virus appeared linked to several top co-occurrence clusters. Roughly uniform sequencing depth across donors was assumed in presence/absence analyses, although this assumption may not hold. Strong co-occurrence of HLA alleles, especially DR and DQ, made assigning TCR associations to individual alleles difficult. A further reported finding was that TCR beta sequences accurately predicted the HLA-A and HLA-B alleles for most subjects in the first cohort. Across donors, most TCR sequences were observed very rarely, whereas some public TCRs were present in many individuals. In a later analysis, the rate of TCR association differed among HLA loci, with DRB1 alleles having the most associated TCRs and HLA-C alleles having the fewest.

Compared with germline, V lacks 4 bases and J lacks 3 bases; bases without a gene match: 7. The CDR3 covers 16 residues, taking in both the cysteine and the phenylalanine. Only the CDR3 DNA is retained, 48 bases long and in frame from the first base. In the germline V gene, CDR1 corresponds to MGHRA and CDR2 to YSYEKL. The sequence was obtained from a young woman in good health and CMV-seropositive. Recombination linked TRBV4-1 to TRBJ2-1; 9 bases in the junction line up with TRBD1. Sequenced material: PBMCs. The CDR3: CASSRVGQGFYNEQFF. At the DNA level, the sequence is TGCGCCAGCAGCCGGGTGGGACAGGGCTTCTACAATGAGCAGTTCTTC.